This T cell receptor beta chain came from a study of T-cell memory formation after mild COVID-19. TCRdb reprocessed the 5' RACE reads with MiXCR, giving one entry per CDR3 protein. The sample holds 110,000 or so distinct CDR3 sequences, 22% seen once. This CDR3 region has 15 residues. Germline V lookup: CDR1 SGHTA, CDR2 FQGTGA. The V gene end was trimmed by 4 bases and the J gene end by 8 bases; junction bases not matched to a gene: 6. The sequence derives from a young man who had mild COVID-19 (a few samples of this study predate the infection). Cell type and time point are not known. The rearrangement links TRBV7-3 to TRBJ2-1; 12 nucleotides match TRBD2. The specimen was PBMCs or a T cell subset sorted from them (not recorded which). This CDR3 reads CASSSSGGVAHEQFF. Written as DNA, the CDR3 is TGTGCCAGCAGCTCTAGCGGGGGGGTCGCCCATGAGCAGTTCTTC.